This passage covers 7 T cell receptor beta chains from one sample sequenced in a study of blood T cell repertoires in COVID-19 (dated by TCRdb to the early 2020s). Library preparation employed the immunoSEQ multiplex PCR assay. TCRdb holds this immuneACCESS table with in-frame rearrangements only. Some clones are missing; in checked studies, unresolved V genes explain under half, and the rest has no known cause. The sample data list hundreds of thousands of clones, and 75% to 85% of these were observed just once. Of the sample, roughly 5% falls within the top ten clones. The sequencing sample was made of peripheral blood. The receptor source for this set is a man in his fifties or sixties with COVID-19, enrolled during active disease.

This chain connects TRBV30 to TRBJ1-4; D remains unclear. Germline values: CDR1 GTSNPN, CDR2 SVGIG (reference sequence). The V end was cut by 2 bases, the J end by 2 bases, with 9 bases between. CDR3 size: 14 residues. CDR3 sequence (DNA): TGTGCCTGGAGTCTGGGGAGTACTAATGAAAAACTGTTTTTT. This sequence encodes CAWSLGSTNEKLFF.

The sample holds one count of this clone. The J gene is TRBJ2-4, the V gene TRBV15, with D possibly matching TRBD2 (5 bases). Germline-derived CDR1 and CDR2 are LNHNV and YYDKDF (reference sequence). The CDR3 runs 15 residues. V lost 0 bases, J lost 6 bases, and 12 bases lay in between. CDR3 nucleotides: TGTGCCACCAGCAGAGAAAGGGAGCAAGGAAACATTCAGTACTTC. Protein product: CATSREREQGNIQYF.

The J gene is TRBJ1-5, the V gene TRBV15; D is unresolved. The germline V and J ends were trimmed by 3 bases and 5 bases, with 17 bases remaining between them. The CDR3 has 16 amino acids. Per germline, CDR1 LNHNV and CDR2 YYDKDF (reference sequence). The CDR3 region is CATSSDRDYLYQPQHF. CDR3 in DNA: TGTGCCACCAGCAGCGACCGGGATTATCTTTATCAGCCCCAGCATTTT.

In this sample, this clone turned up once. The chain couples TRBV2 to TRBJ2-2; D not resolved. CDR1 is SNHLY, CDR2 FYNNEI, per germline. V was trimmed by 7 bases and J by 0 bases, leaving 9 bases between them. This CDR3 is 14 amino acids long. This chain's CDR3 is CASTAESNTGELFF. Here the CDR3 DNA reads TGTGCCAGCACGGCGGAGTCGAACACCGGGGAGCTGTTTTTT.

This chain joins TRBV15 and TRBJ1-4; no firm D call. Germline V lookup: CDR1 LNHNV, CDR2 YYDKDF (reference sequence). This CDR3 is 12 amino acids long. The ends were cut back, 0 bases at V and 7 bases at J, with 3 bases in the middle. The CDR3 loop is CATSRESEKLFF. In DNA form, the CDR3 reads TGTGCCACCAGCAGAGAGAGTGAAAAACTGTTTTTT.

The chain employs TRBV6-1 and TRBJ1-6, with D tentatively TRBD1 (5 bases). V dropped 1 base and J dropped 8 bases, with 6 bases sitting between them. Germline V gene data show CDR1 as MNHNS and CDR2 as SASEGT. The CDR3 is 13 amino acids. CDR3 region: CASSEGGDSPLHF. CDR3 coding DNA: TGTGCCAGCAGTGAAGGGGGGGATTCACCCCTCCACTTT.

This chain links TRBV5-1 with TRBJ1-1; 8 positions match TRBD1. Germline V gene sequence: CDR1 SGHRS, CDR2 YFSETQ. The J segment lost 1 base and the V segment lost 1 base, leaving 3 bases of the junction unmatched. The length of the CDR3 is 15 residues. CDR3 DNA sequence: TGCGCCAGCAGCTTGTTGGGACAGGCGAACACTGAAGCTTTCTTT. The encoded protein is CASSLLGQANTEAFF.